Listed below are T cell receptor beta chains from one sample, sequenced in a study of blood T cell repertoires in COVID-19. Profiled with immunoSEQ multiplex PCR; TCRdb holds only in-frame clones, not every one. The data contain about 190,000 clones, approximately 79% of them seen just once; the ten biggest clones take up roughly 12%. Sequencing was done on a sample of peripheral blood. The source of these receptors is a man between 45 and 60 years old who had recovered from COVID-19. The CDR3 runs from the conserved cysteine through the conserved F or W. The D gene is left open where the match is weak. Only some rows state a clone size, as once, few, many or a class for expanded clones.

j_call,v_call,clone_size,d_call,cdr3_aa,cdr3_nt
TRBJ1-2,TRBV18,-,TRBD1,CASSPRPSPGTDHGYTF,TGTGCCAGCTCACCACGACCCTCACCCGGGACAGACCATGGCTACACCTTC
TRBJ2-2,TRBV7-9,-,TRBD2,CASSHSGRNTGELFF,TGTGCCAGCAGCCATAGCGGGAGAAACACCGGGGAGCTGTTTTTT
TRBJ2-5,TRBV6-6,-,TRBD2,CASSPFGYSGGLQETQYF,TGTGCCAGCAGTCCATTCGGGTATAGCGGGGGTCTGCAAGAGACCCAGTACTTC
TRBJ1-2,TRBV9,-,TRBD1,CASSAARDRGHGYTF,TGTGCCAGCAGCGCCGCACGGGACAGGGGGCATGGCTACACCTTC
TRBJ2-7,TRBV5-6,-,TRBD1,CASSPGQVYEQYF,TGTGCCAGCAGCCCGGGACAGGTCTACGAGCAGTACTTC
TRBJ1-3,TRBV2,-,-,CASSEAPYGRSSGNTIYF,TGTGCCAGCAGTGAAGCGCCTTATGGGAGGAGCTCTGGAAACACCATATATTTT
TRBJ2-7,TRBV19,-,-,CASSITGWGYEQYF,TGTGCCAGTAGTATAACAGGGTGGGGCTACGAGCAGTACTTC
TRBJ2-7,TRBV25-1,few,TRBD1,CASSEYPGQSHEQYF,TGTGCCAGCAGTGAATATCCGGGACAGAGTCACGAGCAGTACTTC
TRBJ2-3,TRBV19,-,TRBD2,CASSNRKTGLVADTQYF,TGTGCCAGTAGCAACCGAAAAACGGGACTAGTAGCAGATACGCAGTATTTT
TRBJ1-4,TRBV5-1,-,-,CASSESAGLGEKLFF,TGCGCCAGCAGCGAATCCGCAGGGCTTGGGGAAAAACTGTTTTTT
TRBJ1-2,TRBV7-2,few,-,CASSLRRDPRAYTF,TGTGCCAGCAGCCTCAGGCGGGACCCTCGGGCATACACCTTC
TRBJ1-4,TRBV7-2,-,-,CASSLDLNEKLFF,TGTGCCAGCAGCTTAGATCTTAATGAAAAACTGTTTTTT
TRBJ1-2,TRBV3-1/TRBV3-2,-,-,CASSPRSGRVYGYTF,TGTGCCAGCAGCCCAAGATCGGGCAGGGTCTATGGCTACACCTTC
TRBJ2-1,TRBV11-3,once,TRBD2,CASSFSGSSYNEQFF,TGTGCCAGCAGCTTTAGCGGGAGCTCTTACAATGAGCAGTTCTTC
TRBJ2-7,TRBV9,-,TRBD1,CASSDRGTGAYEQYF,TGTGCCAGCAGCGACCGCGGGACAGGGGCCTACGAGCAGTACTTC
TRBJ1-2,TRBV27,-,TRBD1,CASSRDRLTGGYTF,TGTGCCAGCAGTAGGGACAGATTAACGGGTGGCTACACCTTC
TRBJ1-6,TRBV12-5,-,-,CASGLTGWNSPLHF,TGTGCTAGTGGTTTGACAGGGTGGAATTCACCCCTCCACTTT
TRBJ1-4,TRBV5-1,few,TRBD1,CASRESTGGSEKLFF,TGCGCCAGCAGAGAGTCGACAGGGGGCAGTGAAAAACTGTTTTTT
TRBJ2-2,TRBV7-6,once,-,CASSLFSSSGTGELFF,TGTGCCAGCAGCTTGTTCTCTAGTTCGGGCACCGGGGAGCTGTTTTTT
TRBJ2-7,TRBV9,once,TRBD2,CASSPRIAGVHEQYF,TGTGCCAGCAGCCCCCGTATTGCGGGAGTGCACGAGCAGTACTTC
TRBJ1-2,TRBV7-9,-,-,CASSLPGYGYTF,TGTGCCAGCAGCTTACCAGGGTATGGCTACACCTTC
TRBJ2-1,TRBV7-3,-,TRBD2,CASSLSGSGYNEQFF,TGTGCCAGCAGCTTAAGCGGGAGTGGATACAATGAGCAGTTCTTC
TRBJ2-5,TRBV9,-,-,CASSVREETQYF,TGTGCCAGCAGCGTCCGAGAAGAGACCCAGTACTTC
TRBJ2-1,TRBV6-5,-,TRBD2,CASSPLGLAGSEQFF,TGTGCCAGCAGTCCACTGGGGCTAGCGGGTTCTGAGCAGTTCTTC
TRBJ2-1,TRBV11-2,once,TRBD2,CASIKVGREAHEQFF,TGTGCCAGCATCAAAGTGGGGCGGGAGGCACATGAGCAGTTCTTC